This entry lists 5 T cell receptor beta chains sequenced from one sample in a study of T-cell reconstitution after alpha-beta-depleted transplantation in children. Unique molecular identifiers were incorporated when the TCRbeta library was constructed. MiXCR was run by TCRdb on the PCR reads, yielding one entry per CDR3 protein. The repertoire consists of approximately 270,000 distinct CDR3 sequences, with roughly 25% occurring once and the leading ten covering about 5%. The source material was PBMCs, mostly from graft donor cells, sampled 360 days after TCRalphabeta/CD19-depleted stem cell transplant. The origin of the receptors is a female patient aged 2-10 years who had a stem cell transplant for congenital amegakaryocytic thrombocytopenia, so the T cells may come from the graft donor.

This chain uses TRBV2 with TRBJ2-1; TRBD2 aligns across 13 bases. CDR1 is SNHLY and CDR2 is FYNNEI in the germline V gene. Trimming took 6 bases from V and 5 from J; bases not matched to a gene: 10. This CDR3 spans 17 amino acids. The CDR3 protein is CASRFNPGLAGDNEQFF. DNA of the CDR3: TGTGCCAGCAGGTTCAACCCCGGACTAGCGGGAGACAATGAGCAGTTCTTC.

The sample holds many counts of this clonotype. The rearrangement links TRBV12-3 or TRBV12-4 to TRBJ1-1; tentatively, D is TRBD1 (5 bases). Trimming stripped 2 bases from V and 3 bases from J, with 7 bases between. The CDR3 is made up of 13 amino acids. CDR3: CASSLLGDTEAFF. Written as DNA, the CDR3 is TGTGCCAGCAGTTTATTGGGGGACACTGAAGCTTTCTTT.

This clonotype was seen at least ten times. This rearrangement joins TRBV5-1 to TRBJ2-3; 7 bases map to TRBD1. Trimming took 3 bases from V and 4 from J; bases not matched to a gene: 5. Germline V CDR1 and CDR2: SGHRS, YFSETQ. This CDR3 contains 14 residues. The CDR3 DNA sequence: TGCGCCAGCAGCTCAACGACAGGGTCAGATACGCAGTATTTT. Translated: CASSSTTGSDTQYF.

The chain uses TRBV6-1 and TRBJ2-7, with TRBD1 matching 9 bases. CDR3 size: 13 residues. Germline assignment: CDR1 MNHNS and CDR2 SASEGT. V lost 6 bases, J lost 5 bases, and 5 bases stayed unmatched. The CDR3 region is CASSRQGGDEQYF. The CDR3, as DNA: TGTGCCAGCAGCAGACAGGGGGGAGACGAGCAGTACTTC.

The CDR3 DNA sequence: TGTGCCACCCGAAGACAGGGCCACCCTAGCAATCAGCCCCAGCATTTT. Encoded protein: CATRRQGHPSNQPQHF. The chain joins TRBV19 to TRBJ1-5, with TRBD1 matching 7 bases. The germline V gene encodes CDR1 LNHDA and CDR2 SQIVND (reference sequence). With 10 bases clipped from V and 0 bases from J, the junction kept 12 bases outside the gene matches. CDR3 length equals 16 residues.